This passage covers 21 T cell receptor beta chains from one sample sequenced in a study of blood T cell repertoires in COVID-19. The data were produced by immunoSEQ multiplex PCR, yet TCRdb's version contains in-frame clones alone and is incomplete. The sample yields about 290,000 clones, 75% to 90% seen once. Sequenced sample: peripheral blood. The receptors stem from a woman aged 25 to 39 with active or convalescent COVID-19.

CDR3: CASYSQGRIYIYYEQYF. The CDR3 DNA reads as TGTGCCAGCTACTCTCAGGGGCGCATCTATATATACTACGAGCAGTACTTC. The chain couples TRBV28 to TRBJ2-7, with D tentatively TRBD1 (6 bases). There are 17 residues in the CDR3. V was cut by 8 bases and J by 3 bases, with 26 bases left in between. Germline V gives CDR1 MDHEN, CDR2 SYDVKM.

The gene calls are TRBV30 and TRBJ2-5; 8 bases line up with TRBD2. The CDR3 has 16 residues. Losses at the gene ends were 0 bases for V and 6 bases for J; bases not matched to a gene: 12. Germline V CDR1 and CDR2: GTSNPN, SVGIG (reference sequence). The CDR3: CAWSVHEGLVGKTQYF. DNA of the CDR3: TGTGCCTGGAGTGTACACGAGGGACTAGTGGGGAAGACCCAGTACTTC.

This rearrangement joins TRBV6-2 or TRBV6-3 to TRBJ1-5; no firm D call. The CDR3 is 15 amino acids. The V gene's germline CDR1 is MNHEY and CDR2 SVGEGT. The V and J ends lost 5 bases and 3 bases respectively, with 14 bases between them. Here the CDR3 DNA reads TGTGCCAGCAGTATAGGGAGGAGGAACAATCAGCCCCAGCATTTT. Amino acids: CASSIGRRNNQPQHF.

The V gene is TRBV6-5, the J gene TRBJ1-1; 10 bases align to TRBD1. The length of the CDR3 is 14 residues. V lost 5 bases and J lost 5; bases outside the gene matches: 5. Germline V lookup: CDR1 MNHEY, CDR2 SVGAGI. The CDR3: CASSPTGGETEAFF. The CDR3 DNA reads TGTGCCAGCAGTCCGACAGGGGGCGAAACTGAAGCTTTCTTT.

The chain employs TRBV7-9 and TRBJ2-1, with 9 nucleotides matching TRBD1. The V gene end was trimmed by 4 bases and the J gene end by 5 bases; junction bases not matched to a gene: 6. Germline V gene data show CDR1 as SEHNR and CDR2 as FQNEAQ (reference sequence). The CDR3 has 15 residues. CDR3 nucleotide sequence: TGTGCCAGCAGCTCGGGACAGGGCCTGGACAATGAGCAGTTCTTC. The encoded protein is CASSSGQGLDNEQFF.

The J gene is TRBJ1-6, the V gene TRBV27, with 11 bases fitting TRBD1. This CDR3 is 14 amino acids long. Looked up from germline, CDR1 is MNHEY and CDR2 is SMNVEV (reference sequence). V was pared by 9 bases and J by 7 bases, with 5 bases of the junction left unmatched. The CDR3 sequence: CASKWTGGNSPLHF. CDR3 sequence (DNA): TGTGCCAGTAAATGGACAGGGGGCAATTCACCCCTCCACTTT.

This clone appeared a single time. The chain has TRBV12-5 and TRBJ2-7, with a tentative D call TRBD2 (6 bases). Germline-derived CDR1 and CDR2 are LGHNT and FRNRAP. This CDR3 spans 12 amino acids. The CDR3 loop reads CASGLAIGEQYF. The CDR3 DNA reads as TGTGCCTCCGGGCTAGCGATAGGCGAGCAGTACTTC.

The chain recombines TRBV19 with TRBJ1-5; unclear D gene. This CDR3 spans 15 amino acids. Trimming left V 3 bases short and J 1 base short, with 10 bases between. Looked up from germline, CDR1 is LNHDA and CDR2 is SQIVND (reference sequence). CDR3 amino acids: CASSMSLQSNQPQHF. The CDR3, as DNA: TGTGCCAGTAGTATGTCTCTACAGAGCAATCAGCCCCAGCATTTT.

The CDR3 DNA reads as TGTGCCAGCAGCTTAGCGACGACAGCTGAAGCTTTCTTT. Residues: CASSLATTAEAFF. The gene calls are TRBV7-9 and TRBJ1-1, with D possibly TRBD1 on 5 matching bases. The V gene's germline CDR1 is SEHNR and CDR2 FQNEAQ (reference sequence). There are 13 residues in the CDR3. V lost 0 bases, J lost 6 bases, and 8 bases lay in between.

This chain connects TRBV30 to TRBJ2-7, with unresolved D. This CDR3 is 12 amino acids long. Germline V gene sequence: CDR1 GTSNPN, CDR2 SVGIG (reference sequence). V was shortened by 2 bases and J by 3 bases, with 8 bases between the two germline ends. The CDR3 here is CAWSWQNYEQYF. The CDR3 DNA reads TGTGCCTGGAGTTGGCAGAACTACGAGCAGTACTTC.

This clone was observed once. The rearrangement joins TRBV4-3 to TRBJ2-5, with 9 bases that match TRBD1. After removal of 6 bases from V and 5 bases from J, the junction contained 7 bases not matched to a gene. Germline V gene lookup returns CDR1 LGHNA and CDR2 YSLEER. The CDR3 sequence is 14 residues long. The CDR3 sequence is CASSQWDRDETQYF. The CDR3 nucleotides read TGCGCCAGCAGTCAATGGGACAGGGACGAGACCCAGTACTTC.

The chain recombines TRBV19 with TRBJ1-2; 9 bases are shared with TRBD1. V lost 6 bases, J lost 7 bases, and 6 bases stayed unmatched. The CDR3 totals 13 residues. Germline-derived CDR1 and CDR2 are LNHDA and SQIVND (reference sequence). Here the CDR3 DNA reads TGTGCCAGTAGAATGGGACAGGGCATTGGCTACACCTTC. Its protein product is CASRMGQGIGYTF.

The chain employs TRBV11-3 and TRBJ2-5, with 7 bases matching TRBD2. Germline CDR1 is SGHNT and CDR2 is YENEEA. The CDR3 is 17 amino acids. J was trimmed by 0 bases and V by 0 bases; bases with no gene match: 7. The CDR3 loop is CASSLEQTSPYQETQYF. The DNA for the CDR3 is TGTGCCAGCAGCTTAGAACAGACTAGCCCGTACCAAGAGACCCAGTACTTC.

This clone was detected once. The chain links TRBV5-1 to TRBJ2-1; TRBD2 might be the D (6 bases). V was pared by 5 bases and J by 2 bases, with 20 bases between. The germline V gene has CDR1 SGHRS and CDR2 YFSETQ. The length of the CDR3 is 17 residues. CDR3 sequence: CASSVRASTSTYNEQFF. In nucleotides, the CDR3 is TGCGCCAGCAGTGTCCGGGCTAGTACTAGCACCTACAATGAGCAGTTCTTC.

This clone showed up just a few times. CDR3 DNA sequence: TGTGCCAGCAGTGAAGCGGGAGGCCTTCGCTTGGGGCAGTTCTTC. Translated, it gives CASSEAGGLRLGQFF. The rearrangement joins TRBV2 to TRBJ2-1; D may be TRBD2 (6 bases). The CDR3 extends over 15 amino acids. Germline loops: CDR1 SNHLY, CDR2 FYNNEI. Trimming took 0 bases from V and 12 from J, leaving 18 bases between them.

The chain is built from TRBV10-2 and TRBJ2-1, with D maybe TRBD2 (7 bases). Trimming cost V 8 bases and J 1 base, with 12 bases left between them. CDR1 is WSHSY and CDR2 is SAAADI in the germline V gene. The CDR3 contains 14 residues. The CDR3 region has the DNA TGCGCCAGCGGGGGGAGGGGGTCCTACAATGAGCAGTTCTTC. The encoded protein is CASGGRGSYNEQFF.

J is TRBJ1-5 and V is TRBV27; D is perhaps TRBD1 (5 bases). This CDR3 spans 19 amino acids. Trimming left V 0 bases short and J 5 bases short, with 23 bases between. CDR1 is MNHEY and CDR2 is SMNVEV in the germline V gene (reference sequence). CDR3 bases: TGTGCCAGCAGTTTATCCTCGTTCGATGGCGGGGGTAGGCATCAGCCCCAGCATTTT. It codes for CASSLSSFDGGGRHQPQHF.

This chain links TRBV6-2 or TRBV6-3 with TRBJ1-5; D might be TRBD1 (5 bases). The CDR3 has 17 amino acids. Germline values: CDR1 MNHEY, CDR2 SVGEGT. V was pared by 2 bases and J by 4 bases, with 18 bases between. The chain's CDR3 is CASSYVISRAPNQPQHF. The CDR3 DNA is TGTGCCAGCAGTTACGTGATAAGCAGGGCCCCTAATCAGCCCCAGCATTTT.

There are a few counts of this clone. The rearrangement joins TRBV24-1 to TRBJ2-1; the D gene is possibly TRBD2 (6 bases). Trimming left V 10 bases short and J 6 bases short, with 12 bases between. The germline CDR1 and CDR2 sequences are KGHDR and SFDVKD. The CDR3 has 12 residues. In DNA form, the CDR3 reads TGTGCCACGGGGGGAGACTCCAATGAGCAGTTCTTC. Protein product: CATGGDSNEQFF.

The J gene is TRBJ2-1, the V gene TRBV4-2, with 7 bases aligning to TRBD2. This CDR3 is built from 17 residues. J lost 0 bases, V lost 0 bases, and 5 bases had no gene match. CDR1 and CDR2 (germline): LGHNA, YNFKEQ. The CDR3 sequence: CASSQEMAGVSYNEQFF. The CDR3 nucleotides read TGTGCCAGCAGCCAAGAGATGGCGGGGGTCTCCTACAATGAGCAGTTCTTC.

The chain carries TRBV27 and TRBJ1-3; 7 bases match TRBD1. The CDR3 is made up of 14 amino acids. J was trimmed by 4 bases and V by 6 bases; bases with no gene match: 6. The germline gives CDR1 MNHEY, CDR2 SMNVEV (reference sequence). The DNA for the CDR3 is TGTGCCAGCAGAGGGCGGACAGGAGGAAACACCATATATTTT. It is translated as CASRGRTGGNTIYF.